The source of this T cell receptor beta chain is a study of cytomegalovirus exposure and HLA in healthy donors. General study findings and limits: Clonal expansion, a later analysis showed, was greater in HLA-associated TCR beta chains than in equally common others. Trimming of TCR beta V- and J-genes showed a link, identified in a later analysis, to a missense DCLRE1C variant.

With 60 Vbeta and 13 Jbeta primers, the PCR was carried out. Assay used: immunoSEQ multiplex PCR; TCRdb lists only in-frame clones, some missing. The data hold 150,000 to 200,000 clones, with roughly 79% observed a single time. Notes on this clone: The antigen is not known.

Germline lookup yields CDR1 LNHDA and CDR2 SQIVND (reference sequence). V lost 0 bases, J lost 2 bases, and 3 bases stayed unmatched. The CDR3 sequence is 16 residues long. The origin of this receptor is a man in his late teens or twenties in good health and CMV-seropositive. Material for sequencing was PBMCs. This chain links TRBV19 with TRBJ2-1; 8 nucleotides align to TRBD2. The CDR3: CASSIDSGRAYNEQFF. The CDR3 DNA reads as TGTGCCAGTAGTATAGATTCCGGGAGGGCCTACAATGAGCAGTTCTTC.